The next 14 T cell receptor beta chains were all read from a single sample in a study of breast tumors, draining lymph nodes, adjacent tissues. Samples came from axillary lymph nodes draining the breast cancer. TCRdb itself ran the multiplex PCR reads through MiXCR, one entry per CDR3 protein. The sample lists hundreds of thousands of distinct CDR3 sequences, less than 40% occurring once. Input material: axillary lymph node tissue. The source of these receptors is a female donor with breast cancer. Some clones in this sample may be carry-over from other donors' samples.

Only a few counts were recorded for this clonotype. The V call is TRBV19, the J call TRBJ1-1, with TRBD1 as a possible D gene (5 bases). The V end lost 6 bases, the J end lost 1 base, and 15 bases lay between the germline ends. The germline V gene encodes CDR1 LNHDA and CDR2 SQIVND (reference sequence). There are 15 residues in the CDR3. The CDR3 protein is CASRPPGRRNTEAFF. DNA of the CDR3: TGTGCCAGTAGACCACCGGGACGGAGGAACACTGAAGCTTTCTTT.

This clonotype has more than one count but fewer than ten. A read error is possible here, since a much larger clone lies one base away. The genes are TRBV5-4 and TRBJ2-1, with D possibly TRBD1 on 6 matching bases. The CDR3 runs to 16 residues. Germline CDR1 SGHNT, CDR2 YYREEE (reference sequence). The V gene lost 4 bases and the J gene lost 7 bases, with 21 bases spanning the gap. The CDR3 DNA reads TGTGCCAGCAGCATCGCCCCCGGGGCAGGGACAAATGAGCAGTTCTTC. Its translation: CASSIAPGAGTNEQFF.

This clonotype was observed many times. The chain carries TRBV20-1 and TRBJ2-1, with 8 bases lining up with TRBD2. Germline values: CDR1 DFQATT, CDR2 SNEGSKA (reference sequence). The CDR3 spans 19 residues. The V gene end was trimmed by 0 bases and the J gene end by 5 bases; junction bases not matched to a gene: 18. The CDR3 nucleotides are TGCAGTGCTAGAGATACGATTAGCGGGATAATTCTCCCTCACAATGAGCAGTTCTTC. Translation: CSARDTISGIILPHNEQFF.

At least ten counts were recorded for this clonotype. The J gene is TRBJ2-7, the V gene TRBV5-1; D perhaps matches TRBD1 (5 bases). The CDR3 totals 14 residues. Germline CDR1 reads SGHRS; CDR2 reads YFSETQ. Trimming left V 0 bases short and J 9 bases short, with 16 bases between. The CDR3 bases are TGCGCCAGCAGCTTGGTGGTAGGGGCGGATGTGCAGTACTTC. It specifies CASSLVVGADVQYF.

The chain uses TRBV9 and TRBJ1-6; D might be TRBD1 (6 bases). Trimming stripped 4 bases from V and 6 bases from J, with 20 bases between. Per germline, CDR1 SGDLS and CDR2 YYNGEE. This CDR3 has 17 amino acids. The CDR3 here is CASSPDNTGTSNSPLHF. CDR3 sequence (DNA): TGTGCCAGCAGCCCGGACAACACCGGGACAAGTAATTCACCCCTCCACTTT. Combining the CDR3 with reference TRBV9 and TRBJ1-6 gives the whole variable domain DSGVTQTPKHLITATGQRVTLRCSPRSGDLSVYWYQQSLDQGLQFLIQYYNGEERAKGNILERFSAQQFPDLHSELNLSSLELGDSALYFCASSPDNTGTSNSPLHFGNGTRLTVT.

The sample holds many counts of this clonotype. The chain has TRBV5-1 and TRBJ2-1; the match to TRBD2 covers 9 bases. This CDR3 has 16 residues. The V gene end was trimmed by 2 bases and the J gene end by 4 bases; junction bases not matched to a gene: 7. Germline assignment: CDR1 SGHRS and CDR2 YFSETQ. The CDR3 DNA reads TGCGCCAGCAGCTTCCCCCGGACTAGCGATTACAATGAGCAGTTCTTC. It yields the protein CASSFPRTSDYNEQFF.

This clonotype was detected many times. V gene TRBV30 combines with J gene TRBJ1-6; 9 bases line up with TRBD1. The CDR3 is 14 amino acids. Germline V gives CDR1 GTSNPN, CDR2 SVGIG (reference sequence). The V gene end was trimmed by 5 bases and the J gene end by 7 bases; junction bases not matched to a gene: 6. This CDR3 reads CAWARDRVNSPLHF. The CDR3 DNA is TGTGCCTGGGCCAGGGACAGGGTGAATTCACCCCTCCACTTT.

A word on this clonotype: This may arise from a read error, as a much more abundant clone is one base away. The genes are TRBV30 and TRBJ1-3; D is unclear. CDR3 length equals 15 residues. CDR1 and CDR2 (germline): GTSNPN, SVGIG (reference sequence). The CDR3 DNA sequence: TGTGCCTGGAGTCTCGACAACCTCGGAGGAAACACCATATGTTTT. It specifies CAWSLDNLGGNTICF.

Ten or more counts support this clonotype. The genes are TRBV6-5 and TRBJ2-7; D may match TRBD1 or TRBD2 (5 bases each). CDR1 and CDR2 from the germline V gene are MNHEY and SVGAGI. The CDR3 is 14 amino acids. V was clipped by 6 bases and J by 5 bases, with 17 bases between them. The chain's CDR3 is CASRRGVIDHEQYF. The CDR3 coding sequence is TGTGCCAGCAGGCGAGGGGTGATTGACCACGAGCAGTACTTC.

This clonotype was seen repeatedly, ten times or more. The gene calls are TRBV12-3 or TRBV12-4 and TRBJ1-5; perhaps TRBD1 as D (5 bases). Trimming cost V 6 bases and J 4 bases, with 16 bases left between them. The CDR3 totals 15 residues. CDR3: CASRVTERGNQPQHF. DNA of the CDR3: TGTGCCAGCAGGGTGACAGAACGGGGGAATCAGCCCCAGCATTTT.

The chain employs TRBV19 and TRBJ1-1; 8 bases are a match to TRBD1. The V segment lost 3 bases and the J segment 0 bases; nucleotides outside the gene matches: 12. The CDR3 totals 18 residues. From germline, CDR1 is LNHDA and CDR2 SQIVND (reference sequence). CDR3 sequence: CASSIRRRTGIMNTEAFF. The CDR3 DNA is TGTGCCAGTAGTATCCGGCGCAGGACAGGGATTATGAACACTGAAGCTTTCTTT. The full variable domain, completed using reference TRBV19 and TRBJ1-1, is DGGITQSPKYLFRKEGQNVTLSCEQNLNHDAMYWYRQDPGQGLRLIYYSQIVNDFQKGDIAEGYSVSREKKESFPLTVTSAQKNPTAFYLCASSIRRRTGIMNTEAFFGQGTRLTVV.

This clonotype was counted between two and nine times. The chain employs TRBV5-4 and TRBJ2-7; D is undetermined. Germline V gene sequence: CDR1 SGHNT, CDR2 YYREEE (reference sequence). CDR3 length: 14 amino acids. Trimming shortened V by 3 bases and J by 3 bases, and 13 bases separated the two germline ends. The CDR3 here is CASSSAGARYEQYF. CDR3 in DNA: TGTGCCAGCAGCTCGGCTGGAGCCCGCTACGAGCAGTACTTC.

The chain carries TRBV7-9 and TRBJ1-5; 7 nucleotides match TRBD1. From germline, CDR1 is SEHNR and CDR2 FQNEAQ (reference sequence). After removal of 2 bases from V and 11 bases from J, the junction contained 3 bases not matched to a gene. The CDR3 is 12 amino acids. CDR3 sequence reads: CASSLFGTAQHF. CDR3 in DNA: TGTGCCAGCAGCTTATTTGGGACAGCCCAGCATTTT.

V and J are TRBV7-8 and TRBJ2-4, with 10 bases matching TRBD2. With 4 bases clipped from V and 9 bases from J, the junction kept 12 bases outside the gene matches. Germline V gives CDR1 SGHVS, CDR2 FQNEAQ. The CDR3 spans 16 residues. DNA of the CDR3: TGTGCCAGCAGCTCCAGCGGGAGGGCCGGTAGAAGCATTCAGTACTTC. Translation: CASSSSGRAGRSIQYF.